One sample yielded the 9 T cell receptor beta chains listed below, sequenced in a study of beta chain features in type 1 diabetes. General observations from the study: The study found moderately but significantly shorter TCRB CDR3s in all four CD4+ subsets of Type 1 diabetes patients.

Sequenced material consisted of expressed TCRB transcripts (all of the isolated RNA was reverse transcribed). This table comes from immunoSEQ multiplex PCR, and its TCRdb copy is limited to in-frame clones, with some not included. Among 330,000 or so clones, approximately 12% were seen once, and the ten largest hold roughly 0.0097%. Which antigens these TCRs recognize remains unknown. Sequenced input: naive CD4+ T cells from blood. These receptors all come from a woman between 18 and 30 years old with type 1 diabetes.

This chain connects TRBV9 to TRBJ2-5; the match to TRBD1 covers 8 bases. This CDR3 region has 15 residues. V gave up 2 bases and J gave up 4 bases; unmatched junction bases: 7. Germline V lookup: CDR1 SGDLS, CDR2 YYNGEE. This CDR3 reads CASSVAQGAGETQYF. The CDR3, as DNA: TGTGCCAGCAGCGTGGCCCAGGGGGCTGGAGAGACCCAGTACTTC.

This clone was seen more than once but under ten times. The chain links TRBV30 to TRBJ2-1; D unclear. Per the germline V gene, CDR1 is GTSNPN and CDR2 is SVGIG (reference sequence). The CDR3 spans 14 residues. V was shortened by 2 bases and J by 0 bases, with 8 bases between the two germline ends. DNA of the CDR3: TGTGCCTGGAGTTCAGGCAGCTCCTACAATGAGCAGTTCTTC. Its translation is CAWSSGSSYNEQFF.

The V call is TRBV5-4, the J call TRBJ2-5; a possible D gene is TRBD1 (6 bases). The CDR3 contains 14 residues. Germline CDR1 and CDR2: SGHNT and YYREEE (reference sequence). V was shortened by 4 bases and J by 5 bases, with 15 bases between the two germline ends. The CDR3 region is CASSLQGSGETQYF. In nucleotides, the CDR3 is TGTGCCAGCAGCCTGCAGGGGTCGGGCGAGACCCAGTACTTC.

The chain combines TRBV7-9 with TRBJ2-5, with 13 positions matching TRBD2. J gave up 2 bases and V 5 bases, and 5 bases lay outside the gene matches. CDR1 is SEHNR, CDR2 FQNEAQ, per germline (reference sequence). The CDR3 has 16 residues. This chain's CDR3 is CASSRWGLAGQETQYF. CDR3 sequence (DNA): TGTGCCAGCAGCCGATGGGGACTAGCGGGGCAAGAGACCCAGTACTTC.

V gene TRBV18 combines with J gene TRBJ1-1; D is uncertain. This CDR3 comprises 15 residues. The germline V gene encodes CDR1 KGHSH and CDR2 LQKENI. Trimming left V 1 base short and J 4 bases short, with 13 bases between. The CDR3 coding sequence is TGTGCCAGCTCACCACGAGAGGGAAAAGGCACTGAAGCTTTCTTT. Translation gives CASSPREGKGTEAFF.

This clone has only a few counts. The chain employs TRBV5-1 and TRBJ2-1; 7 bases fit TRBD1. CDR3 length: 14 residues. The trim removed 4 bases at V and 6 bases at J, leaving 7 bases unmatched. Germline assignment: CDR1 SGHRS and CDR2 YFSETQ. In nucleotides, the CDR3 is TGCGCCAGCAGCCTGGGACAGCTTTTCAATGAGCAGTTCTTC. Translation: CASSLGQLFNEQFF.

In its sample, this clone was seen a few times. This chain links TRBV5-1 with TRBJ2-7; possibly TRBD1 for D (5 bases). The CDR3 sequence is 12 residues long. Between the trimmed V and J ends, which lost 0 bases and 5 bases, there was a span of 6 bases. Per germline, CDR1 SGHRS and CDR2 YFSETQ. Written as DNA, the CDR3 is TGCGCCAGCAGCTTGGGACAGAACGAGCAGTACTTC. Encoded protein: CASSLGQNEQYF.

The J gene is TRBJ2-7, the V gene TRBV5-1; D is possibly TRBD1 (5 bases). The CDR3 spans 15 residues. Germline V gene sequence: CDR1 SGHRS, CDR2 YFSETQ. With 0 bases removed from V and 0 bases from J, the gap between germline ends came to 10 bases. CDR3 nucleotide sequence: TGCGCCAGCAGCTTGGTGGCGGACATCTCCTACGAGCAGTACTTC. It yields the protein CASSLVADISYEQYF. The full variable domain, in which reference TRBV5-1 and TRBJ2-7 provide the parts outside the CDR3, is KAGVTQTPRYLIKTRGQQVTLSCSPISGHRSVSWYQQTPGQGLQFLFEYFSETQRNKGNFPGRFSGRQFSNSRSEMNVSTLELGDSALYLCASSLVADISYEQYFGPGTRLTVT.

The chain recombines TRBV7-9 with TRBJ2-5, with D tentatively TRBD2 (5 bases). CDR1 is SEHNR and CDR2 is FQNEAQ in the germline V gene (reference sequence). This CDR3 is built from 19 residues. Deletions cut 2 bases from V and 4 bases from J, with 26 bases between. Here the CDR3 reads CASSLTRPDSWYLGETQYF. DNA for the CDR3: TGTGCCAGCAGCTTAACGAGACCGGACTCATGGTATCTAGGAGAGACCCAGTACTTC. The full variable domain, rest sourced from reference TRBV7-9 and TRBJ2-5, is DTGVSQNPRHKITKRGQNVTFRCDPISEHNRLYWYRQTLGQGPEFLTYFQNEAQLEKSRLLSDRFSAERPKGSFSTLEIQRTEQGDSAMYLCASSLTRPDSWYLGETQYFGPGTRLLVL.